A selection of T cell receptor beta chains follows, all from one sample in a study of cytomegalovirus exposure and HLA in healthy donors. The data were produced by immunoSEQ multiplex PCR, yet TCRdb's version contains in-frame clones alone and is incomplete. Of about 190,000 clones detected, around 84% appear once; the ten largest clones hold approximately 2.4%. Sequencing was done on a sample of PBMCs. The receptors here all came from a woman between 45 and 60 years old in good health and CMV-seropositive. CDR3s include the opening cysteine and the closing phenylalanine or tryptophan. Each record gives: J gene, clone size, CDR3 length, D gene, V gene, CDR3 protein, CDR3 DNA. D genes are given only for firm matches. A clone size is listed for some rows: how often the clone was seen (once, few, many), or a class if it is expanded.

>TRBJ2-6|.|15|.|TRBV7-9
CASSLLGSGANVLTF
TGTGCCAGCAGCTTACTAGGCTCTGGGGCCAACGTCCTGACTTTC
>TRBJ1-2|.|15|.|TRBV6-5
CASSNPQTANYGYTF
TGTGCCAGCAGTAACCCCCAGACAGCGAACTATGGCTACACCTTC
>TRBJ1-2|.|13|.|TRBV7-9
CASSLVPAGGYTF
TGTGCCAGCAGCTTAGTTCCGGCGGGTGGCTACACCTTC
>TRBJ2-5|.|19|.|TRBV21-1
CASSKKRVEYYRGRETQYF
TGTGCCAGCAGCAAAAAAAGGGTAGAATATTACAGGGGCCGAGAGACCCAGTACTTC
>TRBJ2-1|once|19|TRBD2|TRBV19
CASSMRGTSGGAYYNEQFF
TGTGCCAGTAGTATGAGAGGGACTAGCGGGGGGGCCTACTACAATGAGCAGTTCTTC
>TRBJ2-1|.|17|TRBD2|TRBV15
CATSRGDYPAINNEQFF
TGTGCCACCAGCAGGGGGGACTACCCCGCGATTAACAATGAGCAGTTCTTC
>TRBJ1-2|.|15|TRBD1|TRBV7-2
CASFLGQGALSGYTF
TGTGCCAGCTTCCTAGGACAGGGGGCTTTAAGTGGCTACACCTTC
>TRBJ2-7|once|15|.|TRBV7-2
CASTRGGLASYEQYF
TGTGCCAGCACCCGAGGAGGTCTTGCCTCCTACGAGCAGTACTTC
>TRBJ2-3|once|14|TRBD1|TRBV6-1
CASRLGQGTDTQYF
TGTGCCAGCAGACTTGGACAGGGTACAGATACGCAGTATTTT
>TRBJ2-1|.|18|TRBD2|TRBV4-2
CASSQESAAGGPYNEQFF
TGTGCCAGCAGCCAAGAATCAGCGGCGGGGGGGCCCTACAATGAGCAGTTCTTC
>TRBJ2-2|once|13|TRBD1|TRBV9
CASRGQLTGELFF
TGTGCCAGCAGGGGACAGTTGACCGGGGAGCTGTTTTTT
>TRBJ2-3|few|17|TRBD2|TRBV5-6
CASSLARGGVRRDTQYF
TGTGCCAGCAGCTTGGCTCGCGGGGGGGTCCGTCGGGATACGCAGTATTTT
>TRBJ1-5|.|15|TRBD1|TRBV7-2
CASSKQGSPNQPQHF
TGTGCCAGCAGCAAACAGGGGTCCCCCAATCAGCCCCAGCATTTT
>TRBJ1-2|.|14|.|TRBV5-4
CASSLQGANYGYTF
TGTGCCAGCAGCTTACAGGGAGCTAACTATGGCTACACCTTC
>TRBJ2-7|.|14|.|TRBV7-2
CASSFGPGRYEQYF
TGTGCCAGCAGCTTTGGTCCAGGGAGGTACGAGCAGTACTTC
>TRBJ2-5|.|15|.|TRBV7-3
CASSLSGESQETQYF
TGTGCCAGCAGCTTAAGCGGGGAGTCACAAGAGACCCAGTACTTC
>TRBJ1-1|.|13|.|TRBV6-1
CASSAQVDTEAFF
TGTGCCAGCAGCGCGCAGGTGGACACTGAAGCTTTCTTT
>TRBJ1-1|few|16|TRBD1|TRBV6-5
CASSSPGGSQNTEAFF
TGTGCCAGCAGTTCACCAGGGGGCTCGCAGAACACTGAAGCTTTCTTT
>TRBJ1-2|.|13|.|TRBV6-6
CASSLGGGYGYTF
TGTGCCAGCAGCTTGGGGGGAGGGTATGGCTACACCTTC
>TRBJ2-7|.|16|TRBD2|TRBV19
CASRSSGGPSSYEQYF
TGTGCCAGTCGGAGTAGCGGGGGACCGAGCTCCTACGAGCAGTACTTC
>TRBJ2-2|.|14|.|TRBV7-6
CASSLDPNTGELFF
TGTGCCAGCAGCTTAGATCCAAACACCGGGGAGCTGTTTTTT
>TRBJ1-4|.|14|.|TRBV29-1
CSVGVGATNEKLFF
TGCAGCGTTGGGGTGGGAGCAACTAATGAAAAACTGTTTTTT
>TRBJ2-3|few|15|TRBD1|TRBV5-4
CASSLQGAYADTQYF
TGTGCCAGCAGCCTACAGGGGGCGTACGCAGATACGCAGTATTTT
>TRBJ2-3|.|11|.|TRBV2
CASSDSDTQYF
TGTGCCAGCAGTGACTCGGATACGCAGTATTTT
>TRBJ2-1|.|13|TRBD1|TRBV5-1
CASSLGQGVGQFF
TGCGCCAGCAGCTTGGGACAGGGGGTAGGGCAGTTCTTC
>TRBJ2-7|.|15|.|TRBV4-3
CASSQDRAGNYEQYF
TGCGCCAGCAGCCAAGATAGGGCGGGAAACTACGAGCAGTACTTC
>TRBJ2-6|.|15|.|TRBV5-1
CASSSGDSGANVLTF
TGCGCCAGCAGCTCGGGAGACTCTGGGGCCAACGTCCTGACTTTC
>TRBJ2-5|.|14|.|TRBV9
CASSVATARETQYF
TGTGCCAGCAGCGTAGCGACAGCCAGAGAGACCCAGTACTTC
>TRBJ1-1|.|16|TRBD1|TRBV6-6
CASTFGTGSMNTEAFF
TGTGCCAGCACTTTCGGGACAGGGTCAATGAACACTGAAGCTTTCTTT
>TRBJ2-3|once|14|.|TRBV5-1
CASSLGLQPDTQYF
TGCGCCAGCAGCCTCGGACTACAACCAGATACGCAGTATTTT
>TRBJ1-2|.|14|.|TRBV18
CASSPAGKDYGYTF
TGTGCCAGCTCACCAGCAGGGAAAGACTATGGCTACACCTTC
>TRBJ1-5|.|17|TRBD1|TRBV9
CASSTDRGHPPHQPQHF
TGTGCCAGCAGCACGGACAGGGGCCACCCCCCCCATCAGCCCCAGCATTTT
>TRBJ2-7|.|16|TRBD2|TRBV9
CASSVAPSGGVKEQYF
TGTGCCAGCAGCGTAGCCCCTAGCGGGGGGGTCAAAGAGCAGTACTTC
>TRBJ1-1|.|13|.|TRBV7-9
CASRRGTNTEAFF
TGTGCCAGCAGGAGGGGGACGAACACTGAAGCTTTCTTT
>TRBJ2-7|.|14|TRBD1|TRBV7-2
CASSLGGTAYEQYF
TGTGCCAGCAGCTTAGGGGGGACAGCCTACGAGCAGTACTTC
>TRBJ2-5|.|15|TRBD1|TRBV28
CASRLEDRGPETQYF
TGTGCCAGCCGTCTTGAGGACAGGGGGCCTGAGACCCAGTACTTC
>TRBJ1-1|.|16|TRBD1|TRBV14
CASSQALGQGDTEAFF
TGTGCCAGCAGCCAAGCCTTGGGACAGGGGGACACTGAAGCTTTCTTT
>TRBJ1-1|.|15|TRBD1|TRBV19
CASTTTDRGYTEAFF
TGTGCCAGTACTACCACCGACAGGGGGTATACTGAAGCTTTCTTT
>TRBJ2-3|few|15|TRBD2|TRBV4-3
CASSQVAGGTDTQYF
TGCGCCAGCAGCCAAGTGGCGGGGGGTACAGATACGCAGTATTTT
>TRBJ2-3|.|13|TRBD2|TRBV29-1
CSGDSGGTDTQYF
TGCAGCGGCGATAGCGGGGGCACAGATACGCAGTATTTT
>TRBJ2-1|.|16|TRBD2|TRBV4-2
CASSQSTSGTYNEQFF
TGTGCCAGCAGCCAATCGACTAGCGGGACTTACAATGAGCAGTTCTTC
>TRBJ1-1|.|13|.|TRBV30
CAWIGQLGTEAFF
TGTGCCTGGATAGGACAGTTAGGGACTGAAGCTTTCTTT
>TRBJ2-7|.|15|TRBD1|TRBV19
CASANADRVAYEQYF
TGTGCCAGTGCAAACGCGGACAGGGTTGCCTACGAGCAGTACTTC
>TRBJ2-2|.|14|TRBD1|TRBV27
CASSLDRVGGELFF
TGTGCCAGCAGCCTGGACAGGGTCGGTGGGGAGCTGTTTTTT
>TRBJ2-7|.|14|.|TRBV6-6
CASRSQGSSYEQYF
TGTGCCAGCAGGTCGCAGGGGAGCTCCTACGAGCAGTACTTC
>TRBJ2-3|.|17|TRBD2|TRBV27
CASSPGLAGALTDTQYF
TGTGCCAGCAGTCCTGGACTAGCGGGGGCCCTCACAGATACGCAGTATTTT
>TRBJ2-3|once|16|TRBD2|TRBV5-1
CASSLLAGGLTDTQYF
TGCGCCAGCAGCCTTTTAGCGGGGGGGCTTACAGATACGCAGTATTTT
>TRBJ1-1|.|14|.|TRBV6-1
CASSTFGSDTEAFF
TGTGCCAGCAGTACCTTTGGGAGTGACACTGAAGCTTTCTTT
>TRBJ2-5|.|15|TRBD2|TRBV5-4
CASSQAGGSSETQYF
TGTGCCAGCAGCCAAGCGGGGGGCTCCTCCGAGACCCAGTACTTC